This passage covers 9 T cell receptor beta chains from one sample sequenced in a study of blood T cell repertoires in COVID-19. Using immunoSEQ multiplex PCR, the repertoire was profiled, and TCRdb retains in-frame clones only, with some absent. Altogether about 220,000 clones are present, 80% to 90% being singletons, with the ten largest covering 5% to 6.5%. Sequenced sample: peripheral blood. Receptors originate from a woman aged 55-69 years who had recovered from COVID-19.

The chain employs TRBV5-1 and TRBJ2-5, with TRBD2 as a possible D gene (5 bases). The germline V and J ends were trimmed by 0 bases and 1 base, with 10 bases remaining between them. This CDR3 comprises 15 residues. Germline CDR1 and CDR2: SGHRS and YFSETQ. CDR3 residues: CASSLGSGPQETQYF. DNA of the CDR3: TGCGCCAGCAGCTTGGGGAGCGGCCCCCAAGAGACCCAGTACTTC.

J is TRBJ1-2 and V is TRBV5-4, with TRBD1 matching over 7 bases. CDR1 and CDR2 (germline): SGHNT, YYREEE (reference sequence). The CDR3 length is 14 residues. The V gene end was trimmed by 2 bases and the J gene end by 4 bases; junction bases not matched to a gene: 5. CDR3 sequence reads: CASSLGGLLYGYTF. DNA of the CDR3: TGTGCCAGCAGCTTAGGGGGCCTCCTCTATGGCTACACCTTC.

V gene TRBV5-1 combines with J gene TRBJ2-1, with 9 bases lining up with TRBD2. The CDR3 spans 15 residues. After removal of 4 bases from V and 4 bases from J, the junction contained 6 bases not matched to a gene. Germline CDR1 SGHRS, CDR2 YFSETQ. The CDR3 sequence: CASSRVAGAYNEQFF. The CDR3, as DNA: TGCGCCAGCAGCCGGGTAGCGGGGGCATACAATGAGCAGTTCTTC.

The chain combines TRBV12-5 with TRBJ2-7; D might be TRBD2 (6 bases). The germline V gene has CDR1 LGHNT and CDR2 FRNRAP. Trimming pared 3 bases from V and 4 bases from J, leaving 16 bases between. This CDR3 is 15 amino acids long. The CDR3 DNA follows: TGTGCTAGTGGTTTATCCCGGGGGAACCTATACGAGCAGTACTTC. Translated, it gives CASGLSRGNLYEQYF.

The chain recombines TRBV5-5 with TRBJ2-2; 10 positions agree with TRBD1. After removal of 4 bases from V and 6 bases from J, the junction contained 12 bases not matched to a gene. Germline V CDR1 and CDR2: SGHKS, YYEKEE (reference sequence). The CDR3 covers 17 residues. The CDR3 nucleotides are TGTGCCAGCAGCCCCTGGACAGGGGGGTTTTTAGCCGGGGAGCTGTTTTTT. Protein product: CASSPWTGGFLAGELFF.

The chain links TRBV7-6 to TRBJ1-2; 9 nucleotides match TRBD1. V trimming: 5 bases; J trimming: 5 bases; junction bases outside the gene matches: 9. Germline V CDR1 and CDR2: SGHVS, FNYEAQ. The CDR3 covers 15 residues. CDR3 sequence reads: CASSVSGTGSYGYTF. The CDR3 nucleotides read TGTGCCAGCAGCGTATCCGGGACAGGGTCTTATGGCTACACCTTC.

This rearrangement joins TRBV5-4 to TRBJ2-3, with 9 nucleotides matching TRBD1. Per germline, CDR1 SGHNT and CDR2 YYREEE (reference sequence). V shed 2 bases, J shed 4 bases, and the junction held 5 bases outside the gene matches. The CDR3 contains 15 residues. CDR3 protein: CASSFGQGRADTQYF. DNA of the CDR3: TGTGCCAGCAGCTTTGGACAGGGGAGGGCAGATACGCAGTATTTT. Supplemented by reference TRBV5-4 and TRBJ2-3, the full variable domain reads ETGVTQSPTHLIKTRGQQVTLRCSSQSGHNTVSWYQQALGQGPQFIFQYYREEENGRGNFPPRFSGLQFPNYSSELNVNALELDDSALYLCASSFGQGRADTQYFGPGTRLTVL.

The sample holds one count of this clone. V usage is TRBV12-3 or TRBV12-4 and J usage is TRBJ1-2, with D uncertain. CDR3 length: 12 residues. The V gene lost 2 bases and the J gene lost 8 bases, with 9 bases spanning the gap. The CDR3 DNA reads TGTGCCAGCAGTTTACGGGGAGGAGGCTACACCTTC. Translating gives CASSLRGGGYTF.

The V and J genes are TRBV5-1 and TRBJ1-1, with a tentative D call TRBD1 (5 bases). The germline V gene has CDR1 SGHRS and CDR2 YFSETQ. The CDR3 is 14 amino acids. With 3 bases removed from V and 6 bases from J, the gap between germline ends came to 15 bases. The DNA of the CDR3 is TGCGCCAGCAGCTCTGAGGGACTAGACCCTGAAGCTTTCTTT. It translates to CASSSEGLDPEAFF.